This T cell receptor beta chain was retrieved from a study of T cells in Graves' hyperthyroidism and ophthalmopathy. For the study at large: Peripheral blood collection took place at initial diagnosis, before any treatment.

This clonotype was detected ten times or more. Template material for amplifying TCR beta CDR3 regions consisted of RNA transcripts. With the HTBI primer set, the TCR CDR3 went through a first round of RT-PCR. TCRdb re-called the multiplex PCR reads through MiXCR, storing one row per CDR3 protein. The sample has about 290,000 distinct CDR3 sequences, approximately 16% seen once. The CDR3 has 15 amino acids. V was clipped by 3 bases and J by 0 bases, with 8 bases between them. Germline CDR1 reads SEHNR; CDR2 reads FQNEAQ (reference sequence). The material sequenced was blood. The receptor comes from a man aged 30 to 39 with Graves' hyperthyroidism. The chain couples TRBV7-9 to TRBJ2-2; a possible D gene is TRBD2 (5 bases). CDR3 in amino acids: CASSFGVANTGELFF. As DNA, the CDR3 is TGTGCCAGCAGCTTCGGGGTCGCGAACACCGGGGAGCTGTTTTTT.